The sequence of this T cell receptor (beta chain) was determined in a study of T cell responses to AZD1222 COVID-19 vaccine. About this clone: What it binds is unknown.

Germline CDR1 and CDR2: KGHSH and LQKENI. V was cut by 3 bases and J by 3 bases, with 21 bases left in between. This CDR3 spans 19 amino acids. This table comes from immunoSEQ multiplex PCR, and its TCRdb copy is limited to in-frame clones, with some not included. Of 150,000 to 200,000 clones in the sample, about 87% are singletons; the top ten hold roughly 4%. Broader study findings: Nearly half of spike-specific TCRs reportedly go after variant regions that carry no mutations. CD4 TCRs covered the whole spike, strongest at regions 160-218 and 743-854. Clonal diversity may have been underestimated in mostly white British donors.

This sequence originates from an adult who received the MenACWY meningococcal vaccine as a control. The sample was peripheral blood, taken 28 days after the second dose of the MenACWY control vaccine. This chain connects TRBV18 to TRBJ2-6, with a tentative D call TRBD1 (6 bases). For the CDR3, the DNA is TGTGCCAGCTCACCTCCCTCGTTGGCAGGGGTCGGTGGGGCCAACGTCCTGACTTTC. Protein sequence: CASSPPSLAGVGGANVLTF.